This T cell receptor beta chain came from a study of blood T cell repertoires in COVID-19. Across the whole study: The origin of the acute and convalescent COVID-19 samples was the United States, Italy and Spain. T cells, B-cell-depleted T cells, or PBMCs provided the cDNA or gDNA that served as material.

In the authors' methods: Counts of nucleated cells, estimated from reference gene primer amplification, were obtained. Profiled with immunoSEQ multiplex PCR; TCRdb holds only in-frame clones, not every one. V, J and clone size derive from that table, while D and trimming were established from the DNA sequence. The sample lists some 98,000 clones, about 80% occurring once. This clone has a handful of counts. The CDR3 is made up of 16 amino acids. Germline assignment: CDR1 MNHEY and CDR2 SMNVEV (reference sequence). The V segment lost 6 bases and the J segment 4 bases; nucleotides outside the gene matches: 14.

The receptor comes from a man between 65 and 85 years old with active or convalescent COVID-19. J is TRBJ1-1 and V is TRBV27, with 7 bases lining up with TRBD1. The sample consisted of peripheral blood. CDR3 bases: TGTGCCAGCAGCCCCCCCCCGACAGGGAGAGGCACTGAAGCTTTCTTT. It encodes CASSPPPTGRGTEAFF.